The clone carrying this T cell receptor (beta chain) was observed many times. The antigen is undetermined. This entry is derived from a study of response to subunit inactivated influenza vaccine. The study, taken as a whole, reports: The authors offered the suggestion that each seasonal influenza vaccination recruits few new T cells.

TCRdb re-called the RT-PCR reads with MiXCR, one entry per CDR3 protein. The table includes about 500,000 distinct CDR3 sequences, approximately 13% detected once. The receptor's source is a man between 45 and 60 years old who received an inactivated influenza vaccine. Sample: PBMCs from blood, taken around seven weeks after vaccination.

The CDR3 DNA reads TGCGCCAGCAGCTTGGTAACTAGTGGGGCCAATGAGCAGTTCTTC. This codes for CASSLVTSGANEQFF. V gene TRBV5-1 combines with J gene TRBJ2-1; either TRBD1 or TRBD2 may fit D (5 bases each). This CDR3 spans 15 amino acids. Germline lookup yields CDR1 SGHRS and CDR2 YFSETQ. The V and J ends lost 0 bases and 6 bases respectively, with 13 bases between them.